Listed below are T cell receptor beta chains from one sample, sequenced in a study of metastatic and nonmetastatic thyroid tumors. Using MiXCR, TCRdb re-called clones from the PCR reads. The sample yields 15,000 to 20,000 clones, approximately 20% seen once. The specimen sequenced was adjacent normal tissue. Receptors originate from a female donor with papillary thyroid cancer or a benign thyroid nodule (not recorded which). Some clones in this sample may be carry-over from other donors' samples. CDR3s include the opening cysteine and the closing phenylalanine or tryptophan. Each record gives: clone size, D gene, V gene, CDR3 length, CDR3 protein. D genes are given only for firm matches. Part of the rows lack a size; the others show once, few, many or a class for expanded clones.

NA	TRBD2	TRBV6-2/TRBV6-3	14	CASRGTSGTNEQYF
many	NA	TRBV9	13	CASSVEQGREQYF
NA	NA	TRBV11-2	13	CASSFGPRAEAFF
medium-sized	NA	TRBV6-1	17	CASTRRVGDGATYEQYF
NA	TRBD2	TRBV20-1	14	CSARSSGITDTQYF
NA	NA	TRBV11-3	14	CASSLSGVWNEQFF
NA	TRBD1	TRBV27	15	CTSNSGDSSNNEQFF
few	NA	TRBV6-1	13	CASSEGIQQKLFF
few	NA	TRBV11-2	15	CASRPTFWVTDTQYF
NA	NA	TRBV6-1	15	CASSDARTVSNEQFF
medium-sized	NA	TRBV10-1	16	CASSVFRLFLSYEQYF
many	TRBD2	TRBV5-5	16	CASSLSSGHSSYEQYF
many	TRBD2	TRBV20-1	16	CSARVAGLNRWNEQFF
many	NA	TRBV4-1	14	CASSPTRANTEAFF
many	TRBD1	TRBV20-1	15	CSAPAIDRVRNEQFF
many	NA	TRBV20-1	13	CSARVPTRMGQFF
medium-sized	NA	TRBV6-1	11	CASRSDYGYTF
NA	NA	TRBV19	13	CASSIVGTGELFF
medium-sized	TRBD1	TRBV6-5	15	CASSYVQGQNYGYTF
many	TRBD1	TRBV11-2	15	CASTWLGQGAYEQYF
once	NA	TRBV3-1	14	CASTPGYSNQPQHF
NA	NA	TRBV19	15	CASSQLLGYTDTQYF
many	TRBD2	TRBV29-1	16	CSVEAPGTSGTYEQYF
many	TRBD2	TRBV5-5	17	CASSFASGVSSYNEQFF
once	NA	TRBV7-8	15	CASSLDYGDYNEQFF
medium-sized	NA	TRBV6-5	13	CASSYSARGTQYF
few	NA	TRBV11-2	17	CASSLVWTAISSSPLHF
once	NA	TRBV20-1	17	CSARDRPEGDHTDTQYF
many	TRBD2	TRBV4-1	16	CASSQGGGSSTDTQYF
NA	NA	TRBV15	16	CATSRDRAGNRSTQYF
NA	NA	TRBV2	15	CASRRVPQDTGELFF
NA	NA	TRBV10-1	15	CAGSGSTALEETQYF
few	NA	TRBV2	12	CARSSGTDTQYF
NA	NA	TRBV20-1	19	CSARDLFKDSSSSYNEQFF
many	NA	TRBV20-1	13	CSARDLGIHEQFF
NA	NA	TRBV7-8	15	CASSPPGATKETQYF
many	NA	TRBV9	13	CASSVDTTGELFF
many	TRBD1	TRBV5-1	15	CASSLQGAHEETQYF
many	NA	TRBV18	14	CASSPPSGADTQYF
NA	TRBD2	TRBV5-1	15	CASSSTSGGNNEQFF
NA	NA	TRBV28	14	CASILGGREDEQFF